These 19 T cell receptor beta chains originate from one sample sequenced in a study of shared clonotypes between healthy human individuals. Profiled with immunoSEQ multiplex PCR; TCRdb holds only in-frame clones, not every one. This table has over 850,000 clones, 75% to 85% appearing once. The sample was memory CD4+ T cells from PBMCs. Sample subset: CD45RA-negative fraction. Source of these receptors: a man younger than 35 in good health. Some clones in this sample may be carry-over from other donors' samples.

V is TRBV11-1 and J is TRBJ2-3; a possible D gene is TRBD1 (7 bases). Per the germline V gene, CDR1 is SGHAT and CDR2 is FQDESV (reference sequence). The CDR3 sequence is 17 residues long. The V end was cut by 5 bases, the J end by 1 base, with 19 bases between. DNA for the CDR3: TGTGCCAGCAGCCACGGCCCAATCAGGGGGGGCACAGATACGCAGTATTTT. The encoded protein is CASSHGPIRGGTDTQYF.

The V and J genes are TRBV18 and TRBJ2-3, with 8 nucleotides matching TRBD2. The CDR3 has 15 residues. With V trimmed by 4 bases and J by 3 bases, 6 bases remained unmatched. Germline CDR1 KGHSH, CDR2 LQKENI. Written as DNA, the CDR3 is TGTGCCAGCTCACTCGTTAGCGGGACGACAGATACGCAGTATTTT. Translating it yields CASSLVSGTTDTQYF. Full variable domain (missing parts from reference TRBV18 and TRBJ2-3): NAGVMQNPRHLVRRRGQEARLRCSPMKGHSHVYWYRQLPEEGLKFMVYLQKENIIDESGMPKERFSAEFPKEGPSILRIQQVVRGDSAAYFCASSLVSGTTDTQYFGPGTRLTVL.

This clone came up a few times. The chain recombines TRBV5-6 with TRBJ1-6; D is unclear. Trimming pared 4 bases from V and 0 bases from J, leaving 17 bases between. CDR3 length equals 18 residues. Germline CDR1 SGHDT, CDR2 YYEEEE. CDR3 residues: CASSLLPSTSSYNSPLHF. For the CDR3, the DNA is TGTGCCAGCAGCCTTTTACCCTCTACGAGCTCCTATAATTCACCCCTCCACTTT.

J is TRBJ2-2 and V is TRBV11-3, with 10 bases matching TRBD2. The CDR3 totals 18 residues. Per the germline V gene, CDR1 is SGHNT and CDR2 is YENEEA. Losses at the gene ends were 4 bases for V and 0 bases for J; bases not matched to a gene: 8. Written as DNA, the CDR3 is TGTGCCAGCAGCTCCCGACTAGCGGGCTTCGCGAACACCGGGGAGCTGTTTTTT. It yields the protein CASSSRLAGFANTGELFF. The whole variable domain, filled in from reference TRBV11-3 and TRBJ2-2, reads EAGVVQSPRYKIIEKKQPVAFWCNPISGHNTLYWYLQNLGQGPELLIRYENEEAVDDSQLPKDRFSAERLKGVDSTLKIQPAELGDSAVYLCASSSRLAGFANTGELFFGEGSRLTVL.

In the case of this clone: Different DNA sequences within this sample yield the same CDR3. CDR3 DNA: TGTGCCAGTAGTATGACAGTCACTGAAGCTTTCTTT. Amino acids: CASSMTVTEAFF. The chain couples TRBV19 to TRBJ1-1, with D perhaps matching TRBD1 (5 bases). The length of the CDR3 is 12 residues. V was shortened by 3 bases and J by 4 bases, with 6 bases between the two germline ends. CDR1 and CDR2 (germline): LNHDA, SQIVND (reference sequence).

The CDR3 bases are TGCGCCAGCAGCCAAGAAGAGGGGGCTCCAGGATACGAGCAGTACTTC. As protein: CASSQEEGAPGYEQYF. This chain links TRBV4-1 with TRBJ2-7; TRBD1 agrees at 7 bases. The germline V gene has CDR1 MGHRA and CDR2 YSYEKL. This CDR3 has 16 amino acids. Trimming removed 0 bases from V and 4 bases from J; junction bases left unmatched: 9.

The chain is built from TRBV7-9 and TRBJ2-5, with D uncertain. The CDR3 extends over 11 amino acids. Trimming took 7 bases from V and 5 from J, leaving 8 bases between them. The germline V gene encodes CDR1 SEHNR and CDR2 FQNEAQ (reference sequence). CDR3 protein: CASTPRETQYF. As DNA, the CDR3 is TGTGCCAGCACCCCGAGGGAGACCCAGTACTTC.

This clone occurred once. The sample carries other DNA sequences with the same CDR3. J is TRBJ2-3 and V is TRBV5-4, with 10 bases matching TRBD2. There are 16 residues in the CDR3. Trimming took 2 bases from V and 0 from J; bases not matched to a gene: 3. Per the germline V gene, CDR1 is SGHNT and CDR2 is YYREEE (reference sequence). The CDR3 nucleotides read TGTGCCAGCAGCTTCCGAGCGGGAGGGAGCACAGATACGCAGTATTTT. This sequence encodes CASSFRAGGSTDTQYF.

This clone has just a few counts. The CDR3 DNA is TGTGCCAGCAGCTTGGCCAACGGGGCCTACGAGCAGTACTTC. The encoded protein is CASSLANGAYEQYF. The chain couples TRBV7-2 to TRBJ2-7; D perhaps matches TRBD2 (5 bases). Trimming shortened V by 3 bases and J by 2 bases, and 11 bases separated the two germline ends. The CDR3 is made up of 14 amino acids. Germline V gene lookup returns CDR1 SGHTA and CDR2 FQGNSA.

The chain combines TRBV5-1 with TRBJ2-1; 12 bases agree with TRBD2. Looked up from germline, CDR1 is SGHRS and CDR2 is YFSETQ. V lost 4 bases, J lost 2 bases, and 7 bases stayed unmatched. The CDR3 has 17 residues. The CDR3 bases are TGCGCCAGCAGCCCCATACTAGCGGGAGGAACCTACAATGAGCAGTTCTTC. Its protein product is CASSPILAGGTYNEQFF.

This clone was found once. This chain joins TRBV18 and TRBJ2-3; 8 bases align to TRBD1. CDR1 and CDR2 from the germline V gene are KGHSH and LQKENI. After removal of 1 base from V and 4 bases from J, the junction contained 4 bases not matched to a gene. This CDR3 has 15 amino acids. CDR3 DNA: TGTGCCAGCTCACCACGACAGGGGTACGCAGATACGCAGTATTTT. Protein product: CASSPRQGYADTQYF.

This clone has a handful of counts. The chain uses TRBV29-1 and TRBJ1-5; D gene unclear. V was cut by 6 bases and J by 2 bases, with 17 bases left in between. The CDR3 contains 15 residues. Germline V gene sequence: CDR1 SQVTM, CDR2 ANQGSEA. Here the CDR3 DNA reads TGCAGCGTCGCGGACGGGTTTTTGGGCAATCAGCCCCAGCATTTT. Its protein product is CSVADGFLGNQPQHF.

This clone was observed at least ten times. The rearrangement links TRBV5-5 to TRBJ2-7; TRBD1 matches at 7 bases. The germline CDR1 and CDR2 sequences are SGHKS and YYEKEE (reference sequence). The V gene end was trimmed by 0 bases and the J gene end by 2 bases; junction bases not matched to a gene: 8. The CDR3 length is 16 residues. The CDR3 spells CASSLASFGTAYEQYF. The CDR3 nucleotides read TGTGCCAGCAGCTTGGCAAGCTTTGGGACAGCCTACGAGCAGTACTTC.

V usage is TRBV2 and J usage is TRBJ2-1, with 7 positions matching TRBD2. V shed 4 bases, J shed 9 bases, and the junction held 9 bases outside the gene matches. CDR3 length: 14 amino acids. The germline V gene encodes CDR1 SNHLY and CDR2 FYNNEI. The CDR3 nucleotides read TGTGCCAGCAGTGCTATGGCGGGAGAGGCTGAGCAGTTCTTC. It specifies CASSAMAGEAEQFF.

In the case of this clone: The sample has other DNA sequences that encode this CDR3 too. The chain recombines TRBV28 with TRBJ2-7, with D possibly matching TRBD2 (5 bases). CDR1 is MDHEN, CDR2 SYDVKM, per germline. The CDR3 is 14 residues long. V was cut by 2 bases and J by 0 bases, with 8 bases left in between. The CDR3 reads CASSLGDYSYEQYF. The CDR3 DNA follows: TGTGCCAGCAGTTTAGGTGACTACTCCTACGAGCAGTACTTC.

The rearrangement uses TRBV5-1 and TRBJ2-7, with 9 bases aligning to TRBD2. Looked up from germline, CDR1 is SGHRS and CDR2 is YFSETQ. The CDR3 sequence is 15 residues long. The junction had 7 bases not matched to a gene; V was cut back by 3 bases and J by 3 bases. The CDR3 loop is CASSSQAGGVYEQYF. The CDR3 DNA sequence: TGCGCCAGCAGCTCCCAGGCGGGAGGGGTCTACGAGCAGTACTTC.

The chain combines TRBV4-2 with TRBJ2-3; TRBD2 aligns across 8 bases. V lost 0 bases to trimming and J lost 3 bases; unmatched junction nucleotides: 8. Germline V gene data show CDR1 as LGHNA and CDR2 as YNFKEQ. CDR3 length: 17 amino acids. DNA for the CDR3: TGTGCCAGCAGCCAAGATCCGCCGGGACTAGGGACAGATACGCAGTATTTT. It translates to CASSQDPPGLGTDTQYF.

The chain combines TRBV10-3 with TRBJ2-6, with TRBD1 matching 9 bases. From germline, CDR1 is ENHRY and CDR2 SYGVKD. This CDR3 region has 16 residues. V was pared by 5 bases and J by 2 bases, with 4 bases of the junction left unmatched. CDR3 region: CAISRQGEAGANVLTF. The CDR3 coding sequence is TGTGCCATCAGTCGACAGGGGGAGGCTGGGGCCAACGTCCTGACTTTC.

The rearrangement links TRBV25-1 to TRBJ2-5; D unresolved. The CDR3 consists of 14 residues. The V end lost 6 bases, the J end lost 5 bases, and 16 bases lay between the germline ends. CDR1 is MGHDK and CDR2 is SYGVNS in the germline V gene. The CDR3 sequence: CASSPPARRETQYF. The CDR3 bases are TGTGCCAGCAGCCCCCCGGCACGGCGGGAGACCCAGTACTTC. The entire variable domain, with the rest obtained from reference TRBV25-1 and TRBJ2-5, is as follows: EADIYQTPRYLVIGTGKKITLECSQTMGHDKMYWYQQDPGMELHLIHYSYGVNSTEKGDLSSESTVSRIRTEHFPLTLESARPSHTSQYLCASSPPARRETQYFGPGTRLLVL.